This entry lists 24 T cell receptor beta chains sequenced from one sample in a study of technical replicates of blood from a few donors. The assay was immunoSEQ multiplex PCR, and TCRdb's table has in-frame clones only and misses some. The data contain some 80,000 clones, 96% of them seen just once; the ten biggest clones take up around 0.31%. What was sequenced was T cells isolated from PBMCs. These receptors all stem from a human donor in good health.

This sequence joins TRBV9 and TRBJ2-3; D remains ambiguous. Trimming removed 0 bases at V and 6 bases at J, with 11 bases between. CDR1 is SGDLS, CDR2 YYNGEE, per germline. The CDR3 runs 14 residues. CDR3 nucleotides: TGTGCCAGCAGCGTAGATCGTCGTCTGGATACGCAGTATTTT. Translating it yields CASSVDRRLDTQYF.

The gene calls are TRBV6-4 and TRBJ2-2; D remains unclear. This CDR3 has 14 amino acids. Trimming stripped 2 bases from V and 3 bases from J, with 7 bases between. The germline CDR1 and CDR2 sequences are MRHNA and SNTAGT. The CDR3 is CASSDQIHTGELFF. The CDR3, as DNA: TGTGCCAGCAGTGACCAGATACACACCGGGGAGCTGTTTTTT.

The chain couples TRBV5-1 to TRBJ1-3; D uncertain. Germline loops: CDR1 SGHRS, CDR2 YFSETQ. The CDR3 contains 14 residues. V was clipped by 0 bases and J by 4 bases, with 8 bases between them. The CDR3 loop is CASSLGGEGNTIYF. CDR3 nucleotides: TGCGCCAGCAGCTTGGGCGGGGAAGGAAACACCATATATTTT. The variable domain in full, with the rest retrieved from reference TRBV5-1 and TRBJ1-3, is KAGVTQTPRYLIKTRGQQVTLSCSPISGHRSVSWYQQTPGQGLQFLFEYFSETQRNKGNFPGRFSGRQFSNSRSEMNVSTLELGDSALYLCASSLGGEGNTIYFGEGSWLTVV.

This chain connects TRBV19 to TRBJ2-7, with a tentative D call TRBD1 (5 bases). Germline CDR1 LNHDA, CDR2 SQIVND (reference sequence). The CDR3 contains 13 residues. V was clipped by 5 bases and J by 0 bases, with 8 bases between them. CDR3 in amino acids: CASSPGPSYEQYF. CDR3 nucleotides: TGTGCCAGTAGTCCAGGGCCCTCCTACGAGCAGTACTTC.

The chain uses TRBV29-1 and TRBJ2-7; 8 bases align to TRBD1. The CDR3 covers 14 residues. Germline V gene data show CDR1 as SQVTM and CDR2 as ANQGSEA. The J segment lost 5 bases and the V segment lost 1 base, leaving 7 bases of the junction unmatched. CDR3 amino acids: CSVEGGTGFNEQYF. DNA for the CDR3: TGCAGCGTTGAAGGCGGGACAGGTTTCAACGAGCAGTACTTC.

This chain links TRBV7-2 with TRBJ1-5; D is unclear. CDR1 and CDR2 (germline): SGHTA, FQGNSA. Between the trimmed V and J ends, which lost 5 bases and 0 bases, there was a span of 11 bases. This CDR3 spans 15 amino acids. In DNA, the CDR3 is TGTGCCAGCAGCCTCGCAGGTATTAGCAATCAGCCCCAGCATTTT. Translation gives CASSLAGISNQPQHF.

CDR3 bases: TGTGCCAGCAGCGTGGGGACAGGGTCCACAGATACGCAGTATTTT. This translates into CASSVGTGSTDTQYF. V and J are TRBV9 and TRBJ2-3, with 9 bases lining up with TRBD1. The germline CDR1 and CDR2 sequences are SGDLS and YYNGEE. The CDR3 totals 15 residues. V lost 2 bases to trimming and J lost 2 bases; unmatched junction nucleotides: 3.

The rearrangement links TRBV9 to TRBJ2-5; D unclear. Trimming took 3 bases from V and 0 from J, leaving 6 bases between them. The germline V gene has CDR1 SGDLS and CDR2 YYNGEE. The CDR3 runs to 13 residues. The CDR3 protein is CASSARDQETQYF. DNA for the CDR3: TGTGCCAGCAGCGCCCGCGACCAAGAGACCCAGTACTTC.

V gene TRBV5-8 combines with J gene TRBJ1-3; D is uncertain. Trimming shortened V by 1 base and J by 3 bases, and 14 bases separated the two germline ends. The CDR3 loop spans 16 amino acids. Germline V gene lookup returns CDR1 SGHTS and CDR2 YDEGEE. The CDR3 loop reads CASSLIRELLGNTIYF. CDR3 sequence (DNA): TGTGCCAGCAGCTTGATCCGAGAGTTACTTGGAAACACCATATATTTT.

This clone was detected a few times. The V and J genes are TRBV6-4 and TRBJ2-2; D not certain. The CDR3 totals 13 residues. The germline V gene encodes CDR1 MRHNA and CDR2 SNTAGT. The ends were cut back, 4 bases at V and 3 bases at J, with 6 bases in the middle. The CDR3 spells CASSADYTGELFF. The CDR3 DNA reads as TGTGCCAGCAGTGCCGACTACACCGGGGAGCTGTTTTTT.

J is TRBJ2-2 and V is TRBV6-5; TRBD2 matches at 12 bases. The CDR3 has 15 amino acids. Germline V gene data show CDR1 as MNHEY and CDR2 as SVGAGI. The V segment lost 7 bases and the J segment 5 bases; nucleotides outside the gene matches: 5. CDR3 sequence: CASTPGTSGTGELFF. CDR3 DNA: TGTGCCAGCACCCCTGGGACTAGCGGGACCGGGGAGCTGTTTTTT.

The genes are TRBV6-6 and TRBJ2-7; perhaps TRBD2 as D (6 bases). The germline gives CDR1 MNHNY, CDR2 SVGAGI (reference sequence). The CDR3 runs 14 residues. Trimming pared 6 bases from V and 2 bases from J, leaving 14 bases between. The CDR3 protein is CASSYGTGAYEQYF. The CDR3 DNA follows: TGTGCCAGCAGCTACGGGACGGGGGCCTACGAGCAGTACTTC.

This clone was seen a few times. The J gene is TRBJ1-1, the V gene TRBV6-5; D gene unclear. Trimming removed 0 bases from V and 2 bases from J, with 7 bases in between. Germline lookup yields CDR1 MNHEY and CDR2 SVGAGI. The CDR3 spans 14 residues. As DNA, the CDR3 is TGTGCCAGCAGTTACTCCGGGAGAAACACTGAAGCTTTCTTT. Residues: CASSYSGRNTEAFF.

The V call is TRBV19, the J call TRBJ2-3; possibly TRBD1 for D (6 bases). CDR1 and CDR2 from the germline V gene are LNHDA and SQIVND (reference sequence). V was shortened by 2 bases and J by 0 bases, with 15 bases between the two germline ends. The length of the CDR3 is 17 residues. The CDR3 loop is CASSIRAGVYSTDTQYF. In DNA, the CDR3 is TGTGCCAGTAGTATAAGGGCAGGGGTCTATAGCACAGATACGCAGTATTTT.

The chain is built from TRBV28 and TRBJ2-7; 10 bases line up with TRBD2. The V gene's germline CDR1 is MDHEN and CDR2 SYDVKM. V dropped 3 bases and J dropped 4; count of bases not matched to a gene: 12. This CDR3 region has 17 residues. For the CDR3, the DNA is TGTGCCAGCAGTTTCTATAGGACTAGCGGTACGAGTTACGAGCAGTACTTC. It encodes CASSFYRTSGTSYEQYF.

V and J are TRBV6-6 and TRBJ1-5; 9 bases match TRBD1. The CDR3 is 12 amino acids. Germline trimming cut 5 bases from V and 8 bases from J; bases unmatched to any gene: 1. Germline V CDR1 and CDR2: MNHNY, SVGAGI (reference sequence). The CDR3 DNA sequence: TGTGCCAGCAGTAGACAGGGGGAGCCCCAGCATTTT. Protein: CASSRQGEPQHF.

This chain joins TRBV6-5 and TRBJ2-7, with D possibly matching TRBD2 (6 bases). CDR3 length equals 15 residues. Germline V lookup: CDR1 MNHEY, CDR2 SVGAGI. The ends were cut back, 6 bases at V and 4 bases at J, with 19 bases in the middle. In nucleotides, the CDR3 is TGTGCCAGCAGCCTCTCCGGGACTGGCTCTTACGAGCAGTACTTC. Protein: CASSLSGTGSYEQYF.

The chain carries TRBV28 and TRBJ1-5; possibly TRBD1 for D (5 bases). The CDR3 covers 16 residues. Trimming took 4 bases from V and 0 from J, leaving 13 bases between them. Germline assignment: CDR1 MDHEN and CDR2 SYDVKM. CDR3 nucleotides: TGTGCCAGCAGTTGGCCAGGGCCTTATAGCAATCAGCCCCAGCATTTT. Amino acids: CASSWPGPYSNQPQHF.

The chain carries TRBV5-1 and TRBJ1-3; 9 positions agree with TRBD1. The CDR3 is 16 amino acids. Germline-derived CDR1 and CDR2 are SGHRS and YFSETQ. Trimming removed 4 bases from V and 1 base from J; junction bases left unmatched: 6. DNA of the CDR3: TGCGCCAGCAGCCAGGCCGGGACAGGGTCTGGAAACACCATATATTTT. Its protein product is CASSQAGTGSGNTIYF.

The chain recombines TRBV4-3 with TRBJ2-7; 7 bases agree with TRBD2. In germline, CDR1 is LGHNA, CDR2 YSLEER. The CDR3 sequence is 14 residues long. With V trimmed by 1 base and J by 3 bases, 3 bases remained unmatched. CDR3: CASSQVIAGYEQYF. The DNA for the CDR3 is TGCGCCAGCAGCCAAGTCATAGCGGGCTACGAGCAGTACTTC.

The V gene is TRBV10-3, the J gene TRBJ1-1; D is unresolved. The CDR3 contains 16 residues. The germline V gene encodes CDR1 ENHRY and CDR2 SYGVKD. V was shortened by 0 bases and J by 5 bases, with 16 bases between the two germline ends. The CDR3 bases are TGTGCCATCAGTGAGTCGAATGGGGTCTGGGAGACTGAAGCTTTCTTT. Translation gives CAISESNGVWETEAFF.

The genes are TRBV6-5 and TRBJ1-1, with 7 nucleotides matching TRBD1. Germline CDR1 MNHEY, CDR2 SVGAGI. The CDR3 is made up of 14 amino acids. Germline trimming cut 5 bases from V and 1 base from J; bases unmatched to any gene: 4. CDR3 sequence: CASSTGTENTEAFF. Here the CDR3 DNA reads TGTGCCAGCAGTACTGGGACAGAGAACACTGAAGCTTTCTTT.

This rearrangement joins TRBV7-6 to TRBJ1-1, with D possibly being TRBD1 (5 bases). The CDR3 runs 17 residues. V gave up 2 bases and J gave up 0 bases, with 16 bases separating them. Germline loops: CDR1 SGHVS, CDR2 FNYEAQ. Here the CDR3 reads CASSLRGGVPLNTEAFF. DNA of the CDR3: TGTGCCAGCAGCTTAAGAGGAGGGGTACCATTGAACACTGAAGCTTTCTTT.

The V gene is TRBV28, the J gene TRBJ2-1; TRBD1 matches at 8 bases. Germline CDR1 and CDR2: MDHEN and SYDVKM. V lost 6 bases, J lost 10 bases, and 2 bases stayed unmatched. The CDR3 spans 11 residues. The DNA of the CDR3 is TGTGCCAGCAGGACAGGGGTCGAGCAGTTCTTC. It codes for CASRTGVEQFF.